The 14 T cell receptor beta chains reported below all come from one sample, sequenced in a study of T cells in tuberculosis. Time point indicated: new active TB diagnosis, blood taken before or within 7 days of starting treatment. Data came from immunoSEQ multiplex PCR; TCRdb stores just in-frame clones and leaves some out. The table includes tens of thousands of clones, 90% to 95% detected once. The sequenced sample was PBMCs, obtained at tuberculosis diagnosis. The receptors were gathered from an adult with tuberculosis.

V is TRBV4-1 and J is TRBJ2-7, with D possibly being TRBD1 (5 bases). This CDR3 comprises 13 residues. V was pared by 4 bases and J by 2 bases, with 9 bases between. Germline CDR1 is MGHRA and CDR2 is YSYEKL. The CDR3 spells CASSLDRAYEQYF. CDR3 sequence (DNA): TGCGCCAGCAGCCTTGACAGAGCCTACGAGCAGTACTTC.

This clone was seen a few times. This chain connects TRBV30 to TRBJ2-2; D may be TRBD2 (5 bases). This CDR3 is built from 14 residues. Deletions cut 4 bases from V and 5 bases from J, with 14 bases between. Looked up from germline, CDR1 is GTSNPN and CDR2 is SVGIG (reference sequence). CDR3 amino acids: CAWINGGSTGELFF. In DNA form, the CDR3 reads TGTGCCTGGATCAACGGAGGTTCGACCGGGGAGCTGTTTTTT.

The V and J genes are TRBV4-2 and TRBJ1-5, with 10 bases lining up with TRBD1. Losses at the gene ends were 4 bases for V and 3 bases for J; bases not matched to a gene: 6. CDR3 size: 16 residues. Germline CDR1 LGHNA, CDR2 YNFKEQ. The CDR3 reads CASSPSGTGDNQPQHF. Here the CDR3 DNA reads TGTGCCAGCAGCCCCTCCGGGACAGGGGACAATCAGCCCCAGCATTTT.

V and J are TRBV29-1 and TRBJ2-3, with 7 bases identical to TRBD1. The CDR3 totals 13 residues. The V segment lost 7 bases and the J segment 11 bases; nucleotides outside the gene matches: 15. CDR1 SQVTM and CDR2 ANQGSEA come from the germline V gene. The CDR3: CSAATGPRPEQYF. The CDR3 region has the DNA TGCAGCGCCGCGACAGGGCCCCGACCCGAGCAGTATTTT.

The rearrangement uses TRBV11-2 and TRBJ2-7; the match to TRBD2 covers 9 bases. The germline gives CDR1 SGHAT, CDR2 FQNNGV. The length of the CDR3 is 16 residues. V shed 0 bases and J 9 bases; nucleotides not matched to a gene: 12. Here the CDR3 DNA reads TGTGCCAGCAGCTTAGAGGTTCTAGCGGGATCAATGGGGCAGTACTTC. Its protein product is CASSLEVLAGSMGQYF.

This rearrangement joins TRBV28 to TRBJ1-3; unclear D gene. The germline V and J ends were trimmed by 2 bases and 0 bases, with 8 bases remaining between them. The CDR3 has 15 residues. Germline V lookup: CDR1 MDHEN, CDR2 SYDVKM. CDR3: CASSLQKFSGNTIYF. The DNA of the CDR3 is TGTGCCAGCAGTTTACAGAAGTTCTCTGGAAACACCATATATTTT. The full variable domain, rest sourced from reference TRBV28 and TRBJ1-3, is DVKVTQSSRYLVKRTGEKVFLECVQDMDHENMFWYRQDPGLGLRLIYFSYDVKMKEKGDIPEGYSVSREKKERFSLILESASTNQTSMYLCASSLQKFSGNTIYFGEGSWLTVV.

V usage is TRBV6-5 and J usage is TRBJ2-7, with 13 bases that match TRBD2. CDR3 size: 15 residues. Looked up from germline, CDR1 is MNHEY and CDR2 is SVGAGI. V lost 2 bases and J lost 4; bases outside the gene matches: 2. CDR3: CASSYPTSGRYEQYF. DNA for the CDR3: TGTGCCAGCAGTTACCCGACTAGCGGGAGGTACGAGCAGTACTTC.

This chain links TRBV4-1 with TRBJ2-1, with 10 bases aligning to TRBD1. The J segment lost 4 bases and the V segment lost 0 bases, leaving 3 bases of the junction unmatched. There are 16 residues in the CDR3. The V gene's germline CDR1 is MGHRA and CDR2 YSYEKL. The CDR3 sequence: CASSQEPDRGYNEQFF. CDR3 DNA: TGCGCCAGCAGCCAAGAACCGGACAGGGGGTACAATGAGCAGTTCTTC.

This clone was observed a few times. The chain joins TRBV30 to TRBJ1-5; tentative D call: TRBD1 (5 bases). CDR3 length equals 14 residues. Trimming cost V 0 bases and J 7 bases, with 13 bases left between them. Germline CDR1 and CDR2: GTSNPN and SVGIG (reference sequence). CDR3: CAWSVKRRGQPQHF. CDR3 nucleotide sequence: TGTGCCTGGAGTGTAAAGAGGAGGGGACAGCCCCAGCATTTT.

J is TRBJ2-1 and V is TRBV28; TRBD2 matches 11 bases. The V segment lost 6 bases and the J segment 7 bases; nucleotides outside the gene matches: 17. Germline loops: CDR1 MDHEN, CDR2 SYDVKM. This CDR3 has 18 amino acids. The DNA of the CDR3 is TGTGCCAGCAGACTAGCGGGAGTTGCCGGGGAGGGGAAAAATGAGCAGTTCTTC. Amino acids: CASRLAGVAGEGKNEQFF.

The CDR3 DNA reads as TGCGCCAGCAGCTTGGCCGCTAGCGCATACAATGAGCAGTTCTTC. Residues: CASSLAASAYNEQFF. The rearrangement uses TRBV5-1 and TRBJ2-1, with D maybe TRBD2 (6 bases). The CDR3 is made up of 15 amino acids. Germline loops: CDR1 SGHRS, CDR2 YFSETQ. The V and J ends lost 0 bases and 4 bases respectively, with 11 bases between them.

The CDR3 sequence: CASSMPPGDYGYTF. The CDR3 nucleotides read TGTGCCAGTAGTATGCCCCCCGGGGACTATGGCTACACCTTC. V gene TRBV19 combines with J gene TRBJ1-2; D ambiguous. CDR3 size: 14 residues. CDR1 LNHDA and CDR2 SQIVND come from the germline V gene (reference sequence). Trimming cost V 3 bases and J 3 bases, with 11 bases left between them.

The chain uses TRBV30 and TRBJ2-5; 9 nucleotides agree with TRBD2. V was pared by 1 base and J by 5 bases, with 8 bases of the junction left unmatched. There are 15 residues in the CDR3. CDR1 and CDR2 (germline): GTSNPN, SVGIG (reference sequence). CDR3: CAWSAYSGSRETQYF. Here the CDR3 DNA reads TGTGCCTGGAGTGCGTATAGCGGGAGTAGGGAGACCCAGTACTTC.

This sequence joins TRBV28 and TRBJ2-6; D unclear. The CDR3 sequence is 15 residues long. CDR1 is MDHEN and CDR2 is SYDVKM in the germline V gene. The germline V and J ends were trimmed by 4 bases and 2 bases, with 9 bases remaining between them. CDR3 nucleotide sequence: TGTGCCAGCAGTTCGAGTGGGCCTGGGGCCAACGTCCTGACTTTC. It codes for CASSSSGPGANVLTF.